Each of the 26 T cell receptor beta chains below was sequenced from the same sample in a study of T cell changes during pregnancy in multiple sclerosis. TCRdb keeps only in-frame clones here, not all; method: immunoSEQ multiplex PCR. The sample yields 49,000 or so clones, around 94% seen once. This material consisted of CD8+ T cells from peripheral blood mononuclear cells, taken before pregnancy. The receptor set was obtained from a female donor with multiple sclerosis, enrolled in a pregnancy study.

V is TRBV10-3 and J is TRBJ2-7; 8 nucleotides align to TRBD1. This CDR3 comprises 14 residues. Losses at the gene ends were 6 bases for V and 3 bases for J; bases not matched to a gene: 7. Germline V gives CDR1 ENHRY, CDR2 SYGVKD. CDR3 DNA: TGTGCCATCAGAGAGGACAGGGCAAACTACGAGCAGTACTTC. It codes for CAIREDRANYEQYF.

The rearrangement links TRBV5-6 to TRBJ1-1; D is unclear. V was shortened by 3 bases and J by 0 bases, with 9 bases between the two germline ends. The CDR3 contains 14 residues. Germline V gene data show CDR1 as SGHDT and CDR2 as YYEEEE. CDR3 residues: CASSSGGMNTEAFF. The DNA of the CDR3 is TGTGCCAGCAGCTCGGGTGGTATGAACACTGAAGCTTTCTTT.

This sequence joins TRBV7-9 and TRBJ1-1; no firm D call. The CDR3 spans 12 residues. With 6 bases removed from V and 3 bases from J, the gap between germline ends came to 8 bases. Germline CDR1 is SEHNR and CDR2 is FQNEAQ (reference sequence). The CDR3 nucleotides are TGTGCCAGCAGTTTTCGGGACACTGAAGCTTTCTTT. This translates into CASSFRDTEAFF.

CDR3 region: CASSPSGPQHF. As DNA, the CDR3 is TGTGCCAGCAGCCCGTCAGGGCCCCAGCATTTT. This chain joins TRBV16 and TRBJ1-5, with unresolved D. V gave up 4 bases and J gave up 9 bases, with 7 bases separating them. The CDR3 sequence is 11 residues long. Germline V CDR1 and CDR2: KGHSY, FQNENV. The full variable domain, with the rest looked up from reference TRBV16 and TRBJ1-5, is GEEVAQTPKHLVRGEGQKAKLYCAPIKGHSYVFWYQQVLKNEFKFLISFQNENVFDETGMPKERFSAKCLPNSPCSLEIQATKLEDSAVYFCASSPSGPQHFGDGTRLSIL.

V and J are TRBV18 and TRBJ2-7; 8 bases agree with TRBD1. This CDR3 contains 13 residues. The germline CDR1 and CDR2 sequences are KGHSH and LQKENI. The J segment lost 2 bases and the V segment lost 5 bases, leaving 2 bases of the junction unmatched. CDR3 in DNA: TGTGCCAGCTCAGTGGGACAGGCCTACGAGCAGTACTTC. Amino acids: CASSVGQAYEQYF.

The chain combines TRBV5-1 with TRBJ2-3; D is uncertain. The V gene's germline CDR1 is SGHRS and CDR2 YFSETQ. This CDR3 region has 12 residues. Between the trimmed V and J ends, which lost 2 bases and 4 bases, there was a span of 5 bases. CDR3 protein: CASSLTADTQYF. DNA of the CDR3: TGCGCCAGCAGCTTAACGGCAGATACGCAGTATTTT. The variable domain in full, completed from reference TRBV5-1 and TRBJ2-3, reads KAGVTQTPRYLIKTRGQQVTLSCSPISGHRSVSWYQQTPGQGLQFLFEYFSETQRNKGNFPGRFSGRQFSNSRSEMNVSTLELGDSALYLCASSLTADTQYFGPGTRLTVL.

This chain joins TRBV28 and TRBJ2-1, with D possibly being TRBD1 (5 bases). Looked up from germline, CDR1 is MDHEN and CDR2 is SYDVKM. V lost 3 bases, J lost 0 bases, and 15 bases lay in between. The CDR3 runs to 17 residues. CDR3 coding DNA: TGTGCCAGCAGTTTGGCCCCTGGACATTTCTCCTACAATGAGCAGTTCTTC. Amino acids: CASSLAPGHFSYNEQFF.

V gene TRBV19 combines with J gene TRBJ1-4, with TRBD1 matching over 8 bases. This CDR3 has 15 amino acids. The trim removed 5 bases at V and 4 bases at J, leaving 6 bases unmatched. Per the germline V gene, CDR1 is LNHDA and CDR2 is SQIVND (reference sequence). CDR3 nucleotides: TGTGCCAGTAGTGGGGACAGGTTGATTAATGAAAAACTGTTTTTT. It encodes CASSGDRLINEKLFF.

The gene calls are TRBV4-1 and TRBJ2-7, with 7 positions matching TRBD1. V shed 4 bases, J shed 5 bases, and the junction held 17 bases outside the gene matches. The germline V gene encodes CDR1 MGHRA and CDR2 YSYEKL. This CDR3 comprises 17 residues. The CDR3: CASSPYISRQGFDEQYF. The CDR3 DNA is TGCGCCAGCAGCCCGTATATATCAAGACAGGGTTTTGACGAGCAGTACTTC.

The chain joins TRBV7-6 to TRBJ1-4; D perhaps matches TRBD1 (6 bases). The germline CDR1 and CDR2 sequences are SGHVS and FNYEAQ. V dropped 5 bases and J dropped 3 bases, with 10 bases sitting between them. This CDR3 is 14 amino acids long. CDR3 bases: TGTGCCAGCAGCCCCAGGACAGCTAATGAAAAACTGTTTTTT. This translates into CASSPRTANEKLFF.

The chain links TRBV28 to TRBJ2-7; the D is unclear. V was shortened by 4 bases and J by 4 bases, with 14 bases between the two germline ends. CDR3 size: 14 residues. CDR1 and CDR2 from the germline V gene are MDHEN and SYDVKM. Written as DNA, the CDR3 is TGTGCCAGCAGTTACCCGTCTATGGTGTACGAGCAGTACTTC. Its translation is CASSYPSMVYEQYF. Complete variable domain (other parts from reference TRBV28 and TRBJ2-7): DVKVTQSSRYLVKRTGEKVFLECVQDMDHENMFWYRQDPGLGLRLIYFSYDVKMKEKGDIPEGYSVSREKKERFSLILESASTNQTSMYLCASSYPSMVYEQYFGPGTRLTVT.

The genes are TRBV27 and TRBJ2-5, with a tentative D call TRBD1 (6 bases). Germline loops: CDR1 MNHEY, CDR2 SMNVEV (reference sequence). Trimming removed 8 bases at V and 9 bases at J, with 16 bases between. This CDR3 is 12 amino acids long. Here the CDR3 reads CASGRTELAQYF. CDR3 DNA sequence: TGTGCCAGCGGACGGACAGAGCTGGCCCAGTACTTC.

The chain employs TRBV4-1 and TRBJ2-1; D unresolved. CDR3 size: 12 residues. CDR1 is MGHRA and CDR2 is YSYEKL in the germline V gene. Between the trimmed V and J ends, which lost 3 bases and 4 bases, there was a span of 4 bases. CDR3 nucleotide sequence: TGCGCCAGCAGCCAGACTTACAATGAGCAGTTCTTC. Its translation: CASSQTYNEQFF.

This sequence joins TRBV27 and TRBJ1-1; D may be TRBD1 (5 bases). The V gene lost 5 bases and the J gene lost 6 bases, with 25 bases spanning the gap. The CDR3 totals 17 residues. The germline V gene has CDR1 MNHEY and CDR2 SMNVEV (reference sequence). CDR3 sequence reads: CASSPELGAGRFSEAFF. For the CDR3, the DNA is TGTGCCAGCAGTCCCGAGCTTGGGGCAGGGAGGTTTTCTGAAGCTTTCTTT.

The chain couples TRBV27 to TRBJ2-7; D gene unclear. Germline values: CDR1 MNHEY, CDR2 SMNVEV (reference sequence). The V end was cut by 0 bases, the J end by 3 bases, with 6 bases between. CDR3 size: 13 residues. This CDR3 reads CASSLSQDYEQYF. CDR3 in DNA: TGTGCCAGCAGTTTATCCCAGGACTACGAGCAGTACTTC.

In this sample, this clone turned up once. The gene calls are TRBV5-6 and TRBJ1-2; 8 positions match TRBD1. Trimming took 4 bases from V and 3 from J; bases not matched to a gene: 8. The CDR3 extends over 15 amino acids. Per the germline V gene, CDR1 is SGHDT and CDR2 is YYEEEE. CDR3 nucleotides: TGTGCCAGCAGCCAAGGACAGGGACTCGACTATGGCTACACCTTC. Translated: CASSQGQGLDYGYTF.

DNA for the CDR3: TGTGCCAGTAGTATCGGAGGGGTAAACACTGAAGCTTTCTTT. Encoded protein: CASSIGGVNTEAFF. V is TRBV19 and J is TRBJ1-1, with a tentative D call TRBD1 (5 bases). CDR3 size: 14 residues. CDR1 and CDR2 (germline): LNHDA, SQIVND (reference sequence). The V end was cut by 3 bases, the J end by 2 bases, with 10 bases between.

A word on this clone: Distinct nucleotide sequences in the sample also encode this CDR3. The V gene is TRBV27, the J gene TRBJ2-7; 14 nucleotides line up with TRBD2. CDR3 length: 15 residues. Germline values: CDR1 MNHEY, CDR2 SMNVEV (reference sequence). Trimming at V came to 6 bases and at J to 3 bases, leaving 4 bases not matched to a gene. The CDR3 DNA follows: TGTGCCAGCAGAGGGACTAGCGGGAGCATCTACGAGCAGTACTTC. This sequence encodes CASRGTSGSIYEQYF.

The chain recombines TRBV14 with TRBJ1-5; D not certain. V lost 4 bases, J lost 3 bases, and 7 bases lay in between. The germline CDR1 and CDR2 sequences are SGHDN and FVKESK. This CDR3 region has 13 residues. For the CDR3, the DNA is TGTGCCAGCAGCCTTAAAGCCAATCAGCCCCAGCATTTT. It yields the protein CASSLKANQPQHF.

V gene TRBV6-1 combines with J gene TRBJ2-5; D is perhaps TRBD1 (7 bases). V shed 7 bases and J shed 7 bases, with 10 bases lying between them. CDR1 MNHNS and CDR2 SASEGT come from the germline V gene. This CDR3 spans 11 amino acids. Here the CDR3 reads CASTQGGTQYF. The CDR3 nucleotides are TGTGCCAGCACCCAGGGGGGGACCCAGTACTTC.

The V call is TRBV10-3, the J call TRBJ2-7; a possible D gene is TRBD1 (5 bases). V was clipped by 6 bases and J by 0 bases, with 6 bases between them. The CDR3 is 12 amino acids. CDR1 is ENHRY, CDR2 SYGVKD, per germline. The CDR3 is CAISDSSYEQYF. The CDR3 coding sequence is TGTGCCATCAGCGACAGCTCCTACGAGCAGTACTTC.

This chain joins TRBV11-2 and TRBJ1-1; no reliable D call. V was shortened by 4 bases and J by 1 base, with 13 bases between the two germline ends. Germline CDR1 reads SGHAT; CDR2 reads FQNNGV. The CDR3 spans 15 residues. CDR3 region: CASSSKPERNTEAFF. The CDR3 DNA is TGTGCCAGCAGCTCGAAACCGGAGAGGAACACTGAAGCTTTCTTT.

For this clone: At the DNA level, this CDR3 is encoded by other sequences in the same sample as well. For the CDR3, the DNA is TGCAGCGTTGATATGAACACTGAAGCTTTCTTT. It encodes CSVDMNTEAFF. The chain recombines TRBV29-1 with TRBJ1-1; D unclear. This CDR3 comprises 11 residues. V was clipped by 3 bases and J by 0 bases, with 2 bases between them. Per germline, CDR1 SQVTM and CDR2 ANQGSEA.

This clone was found once. The chain carries TRBV27 and TRBJ1-1; maybe TRBD1 (6 bases). V was trimmed by 3 bases and J by 5 bases, leaving 13 bases between them. This CDR3 contains 14 residues. CDR1 is MNHEY, CDR2 SMNVEV, per germline (reference sequence). In DNA form, the CDR3 reads TGTGCCAGCAGTTTGAAACAGGGAAGAACTGAAGCTTTCTTT. This encodes CASSLKQGRTEAFF.

The chain joins TRBV27 to TRBJ2-7; 12 positions agree with TRBD2. The germline V gene has CDR1 MNHEY and CDR2 SMNVEV (reference sequence). V shed 6 bases and J 2 bases; nucleotides not matched to a gene: 5. The CDR3 spans 15 residues. The CDR3 DNA reads TGTGCCAGCAGCTTGGGACTAGCGGGCCCCTACGAGCAGTACTTC. Amino acids: CASSLGLAGPYEQYF.

The V and J genes are TRBV6-1 and TRBJ2-7; perhaps TRBD2 as D (5 bases). Germline V gene sequence: CDR1 MNHNS, CDR2 SASEGT. Trimming took off 0 bases at V and 1 base at J, with 13 bases between the two ends. This CDR3 comprises 16 residues. CDR3 nucleotide sequence: TGTGCCAGCAGTGAAGCTGCCGGGGTGGGATCCTACGAGCAGTACTTC. This sequence encodes CASSEAAGVGSYEQYF.